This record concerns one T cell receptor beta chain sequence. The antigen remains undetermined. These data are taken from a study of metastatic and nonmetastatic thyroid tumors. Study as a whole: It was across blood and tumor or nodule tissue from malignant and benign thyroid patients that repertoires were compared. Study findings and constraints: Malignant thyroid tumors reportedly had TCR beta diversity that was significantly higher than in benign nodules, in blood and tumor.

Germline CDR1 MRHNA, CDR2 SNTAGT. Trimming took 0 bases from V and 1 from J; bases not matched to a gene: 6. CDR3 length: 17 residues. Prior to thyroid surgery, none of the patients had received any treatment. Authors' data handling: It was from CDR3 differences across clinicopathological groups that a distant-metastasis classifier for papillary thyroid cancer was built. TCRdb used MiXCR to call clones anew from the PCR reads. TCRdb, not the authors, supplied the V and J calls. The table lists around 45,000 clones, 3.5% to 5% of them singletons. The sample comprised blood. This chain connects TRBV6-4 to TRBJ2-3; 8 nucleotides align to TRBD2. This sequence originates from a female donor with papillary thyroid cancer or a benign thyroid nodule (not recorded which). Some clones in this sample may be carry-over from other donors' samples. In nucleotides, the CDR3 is TGTGCCAGCAGTGACTCCGCCAGCGGGGGAGGCACAGATACGCAGTATTTT. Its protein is CASSDSASGGGTDTQYF.